This T cell receptor (beta chain) was identified in a study of early T cells in non-severe SARS-CoV-2 infection. Overall study: Investigators sequenced bulk RNA drawn from unsorted whole blood, and chains remained unpaired.

The germline CDR1 and CDR2 sequences are SGHDN and FVKESK. This CDR3 contains 13 residues. Trimming took off 5 bases at V and 4 bases at J, with 11 bases between the two ends. TCRdb recomputed calls from the 5' RACE reads with MiXCR, one row per CDR3 protein. This table holds approximately 44,000 distinct CDR3 sequences, 9.5% to 15% found once. This clonotype was observed at least ten times. This clonotype was obtained from an adult who was a healthcare worker with PCR-confirmed SARS-CoV-2 infection or an uninfected control (not recorded which). The sequencing sample was made of whole blood. The V call is TRBV14, the J call TRBJ2-5; D is possibly TRBD2 (6 bases). The CDR3 coding sequence is TGTGCCAGCAGCTTGGACTACATAGAGACCCAGTACTTC. Protein: CASSLDYIETQYF.